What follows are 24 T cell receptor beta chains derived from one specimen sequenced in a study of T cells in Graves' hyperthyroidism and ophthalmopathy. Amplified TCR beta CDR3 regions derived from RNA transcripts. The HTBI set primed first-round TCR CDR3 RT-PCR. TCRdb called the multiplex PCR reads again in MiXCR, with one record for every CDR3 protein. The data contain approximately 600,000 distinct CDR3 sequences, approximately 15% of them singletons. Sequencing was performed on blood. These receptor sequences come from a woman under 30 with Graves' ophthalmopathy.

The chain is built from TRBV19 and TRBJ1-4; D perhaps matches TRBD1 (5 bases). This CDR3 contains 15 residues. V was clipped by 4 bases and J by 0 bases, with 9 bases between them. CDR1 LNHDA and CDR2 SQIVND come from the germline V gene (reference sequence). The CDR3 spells CASSTGTATNEKLFF. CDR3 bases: TGTGCCAGTAGTACCGGGACGGCAACTAATGAAAAACTGTTTTTT.

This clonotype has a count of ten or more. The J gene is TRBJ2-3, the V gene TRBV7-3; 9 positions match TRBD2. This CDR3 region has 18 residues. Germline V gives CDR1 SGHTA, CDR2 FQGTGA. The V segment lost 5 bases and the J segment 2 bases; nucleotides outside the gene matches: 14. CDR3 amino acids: CASSPRGSGSSDTDTQYF. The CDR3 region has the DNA TGTGCCAGCAGCCCCCGCGGTAGCGGGAGTTCGGACACAGATACGCAGTATTTT.

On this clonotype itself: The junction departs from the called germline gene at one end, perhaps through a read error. Here the CDR3 reads CATSVGGIQGTQYF. In DNA form, the CDR3 reads TGTGCCACCTCAGTGGGAGGAATCCAAGGGACCCAGTACTTC. This chain links TRBV12-3 or TRBV12-4 with TRBJ2-5, with D possibly TRBD2 on 6 matching bases. The CDR3 covers 14 residues.

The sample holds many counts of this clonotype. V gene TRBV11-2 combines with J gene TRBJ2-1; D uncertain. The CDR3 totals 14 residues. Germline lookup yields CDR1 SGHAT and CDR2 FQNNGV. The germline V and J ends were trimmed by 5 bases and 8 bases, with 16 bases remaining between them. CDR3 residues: CASSLSTRVYEQFF. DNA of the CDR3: TGTGCCAGCAGCCTTAGCACCCGGGTCTATGAGCAGTTCTTC.

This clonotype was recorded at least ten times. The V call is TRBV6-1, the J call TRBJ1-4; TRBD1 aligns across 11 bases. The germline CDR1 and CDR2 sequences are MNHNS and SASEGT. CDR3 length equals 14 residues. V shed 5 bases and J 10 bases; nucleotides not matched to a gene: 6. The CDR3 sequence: CASSSRDRGVKLFF. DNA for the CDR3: TGTGCCAGCAGTTCTCGGGACAGGGGGGTAAAACTGTTTTTT.

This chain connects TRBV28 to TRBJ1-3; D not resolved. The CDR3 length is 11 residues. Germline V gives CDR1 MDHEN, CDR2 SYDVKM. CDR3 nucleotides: TGTGGGACCATCTCTGGAAACACCATATATTTT. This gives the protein CGTISGNTIYF.

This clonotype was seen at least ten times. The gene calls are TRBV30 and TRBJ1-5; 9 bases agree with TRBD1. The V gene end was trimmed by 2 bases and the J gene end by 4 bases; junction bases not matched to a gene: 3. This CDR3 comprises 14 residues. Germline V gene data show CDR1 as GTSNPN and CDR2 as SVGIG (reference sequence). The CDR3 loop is CAWSSGQGNQPQHF. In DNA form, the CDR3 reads TGTGCCTGGAGTTCGGGACAGGGTAATCAGCCCCAGCATTTT.

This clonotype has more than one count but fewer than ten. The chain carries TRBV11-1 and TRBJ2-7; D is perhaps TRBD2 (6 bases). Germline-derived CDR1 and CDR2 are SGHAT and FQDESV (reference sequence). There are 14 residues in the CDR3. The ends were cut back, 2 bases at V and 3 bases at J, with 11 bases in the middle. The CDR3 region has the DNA TGTGCCAGCAGCTTATCTGGTAGCGGCTACGAGCAGTACTTC. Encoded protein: CASSLSGSGYEQYF.

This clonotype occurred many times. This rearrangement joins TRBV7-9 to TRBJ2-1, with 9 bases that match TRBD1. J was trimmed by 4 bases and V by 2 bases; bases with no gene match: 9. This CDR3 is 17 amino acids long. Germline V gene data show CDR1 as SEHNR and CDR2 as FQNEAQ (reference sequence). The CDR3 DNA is TGTGCCAGCAGCTTATCCGGGTTGGGACAGGGATACAATGAGCAGTTCTTC. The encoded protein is CASSLSGLGQGYNEQFF.

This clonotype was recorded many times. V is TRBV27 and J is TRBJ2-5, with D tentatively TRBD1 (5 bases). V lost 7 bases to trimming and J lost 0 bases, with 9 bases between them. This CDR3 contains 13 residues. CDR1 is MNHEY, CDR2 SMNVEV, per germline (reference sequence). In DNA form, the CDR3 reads TGTGCCAGCACGGGCAGGGACCAAGAGACCCAGTACTTC. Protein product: CASTGRDQETQYF.

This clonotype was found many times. The CDR3 DNA sequence: TGTGCCAGCAGTGAACCCGGGGGGCACACCGGGGAGCTGTTTTTT. Its protein product is CASSEPGGHTGELFF. The V call is TRBV2, the J call TRBJ2-2, with a possible D match to TRBD2 (7 bases). Deletions cut 2 bases from V and 3 bases from J, with 10 bases between. Germline V gene data show CDR1 as SNHLY and CDR2 as FYNNEI. The length of the CDR3 is 15 residues.

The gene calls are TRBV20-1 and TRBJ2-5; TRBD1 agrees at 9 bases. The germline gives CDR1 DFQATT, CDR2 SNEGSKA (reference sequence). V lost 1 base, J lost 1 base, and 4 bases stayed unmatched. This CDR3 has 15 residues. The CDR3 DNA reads TGCAGTGCTAGAGTATACAGGGGGCGCCAAGAGACCCAGTACTTC. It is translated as CSARVYRGRQETQYF.

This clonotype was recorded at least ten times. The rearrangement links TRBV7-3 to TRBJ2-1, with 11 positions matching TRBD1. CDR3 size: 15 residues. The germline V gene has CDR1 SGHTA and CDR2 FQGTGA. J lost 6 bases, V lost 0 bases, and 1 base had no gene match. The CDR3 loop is CASSLTGTGGNEQFF. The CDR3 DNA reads TGTGCCAGCAGCTTAACGGGGACAGGGGGCAATGAGCAGTTCTTC.

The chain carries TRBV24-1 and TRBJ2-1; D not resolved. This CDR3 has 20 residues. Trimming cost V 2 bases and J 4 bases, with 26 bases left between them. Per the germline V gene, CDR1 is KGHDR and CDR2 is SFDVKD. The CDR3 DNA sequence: TGTGCCACCAGTGATTCCGGACGTCCCTCCACCCACTCTGGGTACAATGAGCAGTTCTTC. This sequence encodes CATSDSGRPSTHSGYNEQFF.

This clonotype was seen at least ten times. CDR3 region: CASSELTARNTEAFF. In nucleotides, the CDR3 is TGTGCCAGCAGTGAACTGACAGCTAGGAACACTGAAGCTTTCTTT. The chain combines TRBV6-1 with TRBJ1-1; a possible D gene is TRBD1 (5 bases). Trimming removed 2 bases at V and 1 base at J, with 11 bases between. The CDR3 totals 15 residues. Germline V gene lookup returns CDR1 MNHNS and CDR2 SASEGT.

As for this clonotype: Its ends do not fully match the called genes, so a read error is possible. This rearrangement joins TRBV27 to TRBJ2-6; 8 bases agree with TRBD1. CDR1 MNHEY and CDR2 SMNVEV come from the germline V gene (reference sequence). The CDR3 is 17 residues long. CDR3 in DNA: TGTGCCAGCAGGTGGACAGGGTTCAACTCTAGGGCCAACGTCCTGACTTTC. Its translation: CASRWTGFNSRANVLTF.

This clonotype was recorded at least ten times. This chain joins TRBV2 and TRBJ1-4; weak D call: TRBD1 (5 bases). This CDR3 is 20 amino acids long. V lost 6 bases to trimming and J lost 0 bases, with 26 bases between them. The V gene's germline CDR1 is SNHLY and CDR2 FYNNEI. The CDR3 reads CASRTKTPPRGGTTNEKLFF. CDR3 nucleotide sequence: TGTGCCAGCAGGACGAAAACCCCTCCTCGTGGGGGGACAACTAATGAAAAACTGTTTTTT.

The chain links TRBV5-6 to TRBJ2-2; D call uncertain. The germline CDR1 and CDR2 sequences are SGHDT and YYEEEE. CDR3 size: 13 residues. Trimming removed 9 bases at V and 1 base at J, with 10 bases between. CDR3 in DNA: TGTGCCACCTACAAGGGGAACACCGGGGAGCTGTTTTTT. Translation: CATYKGNTGELFF. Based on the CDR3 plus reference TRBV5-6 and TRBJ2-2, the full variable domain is DAGVTQSPTHLIKTRGQQVTLRCSPKSGHDTVSWYQQALGQGPQFIFQYYEEEERQRGNFPDRFSGHQFPNYSSELNVNALLLGDSALYLCATYKGNTGELFFGEGSRLTVL.

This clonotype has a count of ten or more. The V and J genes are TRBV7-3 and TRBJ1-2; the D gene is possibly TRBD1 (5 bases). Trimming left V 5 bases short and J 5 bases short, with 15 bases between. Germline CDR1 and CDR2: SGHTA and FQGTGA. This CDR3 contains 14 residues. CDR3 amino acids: CASSPRGGEYGYTF. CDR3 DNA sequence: TGTGCCAGCAGCCCCCGGGGAGGGGAGTATGGCTACACCTTC. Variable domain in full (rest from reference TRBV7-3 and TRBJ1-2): GAGVSQTPSNKVTEKGKYVELRCDPISGHTALYWYRQSLGQGPEFLIYFQGTGAADDSGLPNDRFFAVRPEGSVSTLKIQRTERGDSAVYLCASSPRGGEYGYTFGSGTRLTVV.

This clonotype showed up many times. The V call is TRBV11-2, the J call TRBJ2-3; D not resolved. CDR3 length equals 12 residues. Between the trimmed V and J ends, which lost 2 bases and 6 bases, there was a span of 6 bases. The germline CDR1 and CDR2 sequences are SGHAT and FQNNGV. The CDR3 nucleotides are TGTGCCAGCAGCTTATTTCTCGATACGCAGTATTTT. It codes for CASSLFLDTQYF. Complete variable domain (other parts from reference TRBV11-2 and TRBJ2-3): EAGVAQSPRYKIIEKRQSVAFWCNPISGHATLYWYQQILGQGPKLLIQFQNNGVVDDSQLPKDRFSAERLKGVDSTLKIQPAKLEDSAVYLCASSLFLDTQYFGPGTRLTVL.

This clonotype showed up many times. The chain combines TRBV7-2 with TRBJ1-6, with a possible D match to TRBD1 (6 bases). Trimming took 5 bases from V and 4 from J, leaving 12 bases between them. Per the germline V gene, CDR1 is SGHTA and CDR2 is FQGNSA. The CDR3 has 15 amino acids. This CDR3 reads CASSTQTGYNSPLHF. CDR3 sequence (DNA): TGTGCCAGCAGCACCCAGACAGGATATAATTCACCCCTCCACTTT.

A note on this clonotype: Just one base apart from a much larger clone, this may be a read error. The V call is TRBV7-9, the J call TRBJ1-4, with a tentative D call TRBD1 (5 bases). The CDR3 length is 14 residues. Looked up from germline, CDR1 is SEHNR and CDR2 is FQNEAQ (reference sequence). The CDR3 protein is CASSQGGTNEKLLF. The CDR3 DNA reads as TGTGCCAGCAGCCAGGGTGGAACTAATGAAAAACTGCTTTTT.

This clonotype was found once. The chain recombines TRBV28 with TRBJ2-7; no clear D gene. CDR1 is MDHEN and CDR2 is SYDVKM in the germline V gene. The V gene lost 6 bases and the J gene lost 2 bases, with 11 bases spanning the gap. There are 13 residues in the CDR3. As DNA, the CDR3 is TGTGCCAGCAGGGTCAGTGGACCCTACGAGCAGTACTTC. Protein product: CASRVSGPYEQYF.

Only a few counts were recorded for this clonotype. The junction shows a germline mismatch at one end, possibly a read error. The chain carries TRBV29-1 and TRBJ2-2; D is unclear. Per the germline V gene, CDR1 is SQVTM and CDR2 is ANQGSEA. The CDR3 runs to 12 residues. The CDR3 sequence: CSVDTYTGELFF. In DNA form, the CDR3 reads TGCAGTGTTGACACGTACACCGGGGAGCTGTTTTTT.